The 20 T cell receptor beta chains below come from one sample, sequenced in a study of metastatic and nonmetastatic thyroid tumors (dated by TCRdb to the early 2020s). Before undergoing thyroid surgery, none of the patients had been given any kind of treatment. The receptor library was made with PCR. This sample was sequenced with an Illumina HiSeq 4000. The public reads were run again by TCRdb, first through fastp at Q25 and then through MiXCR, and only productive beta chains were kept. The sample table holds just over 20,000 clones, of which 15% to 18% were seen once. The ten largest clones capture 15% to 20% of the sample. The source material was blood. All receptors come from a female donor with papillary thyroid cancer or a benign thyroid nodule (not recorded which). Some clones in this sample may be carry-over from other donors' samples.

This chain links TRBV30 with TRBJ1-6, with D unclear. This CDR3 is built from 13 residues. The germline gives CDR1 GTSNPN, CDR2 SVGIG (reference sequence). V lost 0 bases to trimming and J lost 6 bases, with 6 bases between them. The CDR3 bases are TGTGCCTGGAGTGTAGGGTTTAATTCACCCCTCCACTTT. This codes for CAWSVGFNSPLHF.

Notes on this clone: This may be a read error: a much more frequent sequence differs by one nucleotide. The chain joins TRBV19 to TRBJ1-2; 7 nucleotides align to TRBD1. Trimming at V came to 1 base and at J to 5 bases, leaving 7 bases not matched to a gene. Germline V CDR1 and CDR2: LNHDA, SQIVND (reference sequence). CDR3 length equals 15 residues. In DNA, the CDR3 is TGTGCCAGTAGTATAGGAGGGGGCAGCTCGTATGGCTACACCTTC. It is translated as CASSIGGGSSYGYTF.

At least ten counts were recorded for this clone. CDR3 sequence reads: CASSLTGTPSNQPQHF. The CDR3 DNA is TGTGCCAGCAGCTTGACAGGAACGCCTAGCAATCAGCCCCAGCATTTT. The rearrangement joins TRBV5-6 to TRBJ1-5; D possibly corresponds to TRBD1 (5 bases). Germline V gene lookup returns CDR1 SGHDT and CDR2 YYEEEE. Deletions cut 1 base from V and 0 bases from J, with 11 bases between. The CDR3 consists of 16 residues.

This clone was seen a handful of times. The CDR3 DNA sequence: TGTGCCAGTACCCCCGACAGGACAGGGGTGGTCACCGGGGAGCTGTTTTTT. It codes for CASTPDRTGVVTGELFF. V and J are TRBV6-2 or TRBV6-3 and TRBJ2-2; 9 bases are shared with TRBD1. The CDR3 extends over 17 amino acids. V lost 9 bases and J lost 4; bases outside the gene matches: 15. CDR1 is MNHEY and CDR2 is SVGEGT in the germline V gene.

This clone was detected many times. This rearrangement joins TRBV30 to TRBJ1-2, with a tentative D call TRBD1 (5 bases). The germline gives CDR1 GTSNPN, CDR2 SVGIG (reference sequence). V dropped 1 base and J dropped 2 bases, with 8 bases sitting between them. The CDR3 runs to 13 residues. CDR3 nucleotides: TGTGCCTGGAGTGAGGGGCAGAACTATGGCTACACCTTC. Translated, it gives CAWSEGQNYGYTF.

The CDR3, as DNA: TGTGCCAGCAGTCACCGGGACGGGTACAATGAGCAGTTCTTC. Amino acids: CASSHRDGYNEQFF. V is TRBV27 and J is TRBJ2-1, with D perhaps matching TRBD1 or TRBD2 (5 bases each). Between the trimmed V and J ends, which lost 5 bases and 4 bases, there was a span of 12 bases. This CDR3 comprises 14 residues. Germline lookup yields CDR1 MNHEY and CDR2 SMNVEV (reference sequence).

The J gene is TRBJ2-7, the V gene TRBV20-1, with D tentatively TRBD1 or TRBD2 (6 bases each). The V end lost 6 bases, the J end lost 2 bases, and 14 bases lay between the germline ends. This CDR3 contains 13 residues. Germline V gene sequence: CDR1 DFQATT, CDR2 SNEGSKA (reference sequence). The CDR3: CSASSGATYEQYF. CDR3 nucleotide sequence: TGCAGTGCCAGCTCGGGGGCAACCTACGAGCAGTACTTC.

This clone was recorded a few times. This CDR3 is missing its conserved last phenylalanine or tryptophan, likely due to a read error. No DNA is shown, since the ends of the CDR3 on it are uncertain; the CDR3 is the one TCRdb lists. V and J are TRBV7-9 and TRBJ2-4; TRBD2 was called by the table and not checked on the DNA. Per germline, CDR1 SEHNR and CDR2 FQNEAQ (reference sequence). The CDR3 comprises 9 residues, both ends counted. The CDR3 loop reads CASSPQTST.

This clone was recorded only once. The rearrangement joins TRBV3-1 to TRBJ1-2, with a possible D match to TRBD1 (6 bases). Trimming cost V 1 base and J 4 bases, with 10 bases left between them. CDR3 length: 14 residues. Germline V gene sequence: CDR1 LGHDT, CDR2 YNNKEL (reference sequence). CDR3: CASSQGRRGYGYTF. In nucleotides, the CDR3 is TGTGCCAGCAGCCAAGGTCGCAGGGGCTATGGCTACACCTTC.

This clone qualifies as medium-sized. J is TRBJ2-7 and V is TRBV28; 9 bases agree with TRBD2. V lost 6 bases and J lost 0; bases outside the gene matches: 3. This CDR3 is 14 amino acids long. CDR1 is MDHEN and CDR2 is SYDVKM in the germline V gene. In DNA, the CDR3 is TGTGCCAGCAGCCTAGCGGGGACCTCCTACGAGCAGTACTTC. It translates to CASSLAGTSYEQYF.

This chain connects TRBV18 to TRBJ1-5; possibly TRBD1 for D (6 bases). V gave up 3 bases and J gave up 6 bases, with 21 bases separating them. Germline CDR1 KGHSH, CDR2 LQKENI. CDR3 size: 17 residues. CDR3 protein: CASSPNQITGSGQPQHF. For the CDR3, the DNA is TGTGCCAGCTCACCCAATCAAATCACAGGGTCCGGTCAGCCCCAGCATTTT. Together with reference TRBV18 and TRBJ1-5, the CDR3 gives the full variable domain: NAGVMQNPRHLVRRRGQEARLRCSPMKGHSHVYWYRQLPEEGLKFMVYLQKENIIDESGMPKERFSAEFPKEGPSILRIQQVVRGDSAAYFCASSPNQITGSGQPQHFGDGTRLSIL.

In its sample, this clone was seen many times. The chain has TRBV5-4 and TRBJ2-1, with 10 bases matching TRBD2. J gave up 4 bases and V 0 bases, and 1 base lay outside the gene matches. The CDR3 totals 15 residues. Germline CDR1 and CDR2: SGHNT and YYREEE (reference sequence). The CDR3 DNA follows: TGTGCCAGCAGCTTGGCTAGCGGGGGTTACAATGAGCAGTTCTTC. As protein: CASSLASGGYNEQFF.

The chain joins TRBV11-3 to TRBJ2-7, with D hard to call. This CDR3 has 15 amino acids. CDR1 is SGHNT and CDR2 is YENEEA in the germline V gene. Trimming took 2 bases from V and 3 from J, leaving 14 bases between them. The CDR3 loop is CASSLRPVLGYEQYF. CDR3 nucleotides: TGTGCCAGCAGCTTAAGGCCGGTCCTGGGCTACGAGCAGTACTTC.

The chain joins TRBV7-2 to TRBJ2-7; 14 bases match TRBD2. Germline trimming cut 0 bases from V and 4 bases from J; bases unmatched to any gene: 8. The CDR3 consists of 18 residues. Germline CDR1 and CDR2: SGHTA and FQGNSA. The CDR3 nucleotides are TGTGCCAGCAGCTTAGCGGGGGGGACTAGCGGGAGATCGTACGAGCAGTACTTC. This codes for CASSLAGGTSGRSYEQYF.

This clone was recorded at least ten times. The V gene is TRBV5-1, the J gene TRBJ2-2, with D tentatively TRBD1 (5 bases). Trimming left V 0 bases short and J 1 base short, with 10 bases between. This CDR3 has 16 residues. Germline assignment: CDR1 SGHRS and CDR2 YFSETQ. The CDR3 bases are TGCGCCAGCAGCTTGGAAGGGGCCAAGAACACCGGGGAGCTGTTTTTT. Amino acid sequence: CASSLEGAKNTGELFF. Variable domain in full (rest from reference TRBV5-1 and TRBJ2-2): KAGVTQTPRYLIKTRGQQVTLSCSPISGHRSVSWYQQTPGQGLQFLFEYFSETQRNKGNFPGRFSGRQFSNSRSEMNVSTLELGDSALYLCASSLEGAKNTGELFFGEGSRLTVL.

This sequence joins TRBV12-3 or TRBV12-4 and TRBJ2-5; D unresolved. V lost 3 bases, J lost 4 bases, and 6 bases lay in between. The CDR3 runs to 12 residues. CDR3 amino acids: CASSLDGETQYF. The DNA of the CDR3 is TGTGCCAGCAGTTTGGACGGAGAGACCCAGTACTTC.

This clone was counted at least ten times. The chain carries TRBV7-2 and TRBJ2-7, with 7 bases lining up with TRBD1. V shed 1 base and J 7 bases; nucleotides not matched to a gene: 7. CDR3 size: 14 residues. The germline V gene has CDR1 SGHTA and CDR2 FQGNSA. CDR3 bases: TGTGCCAGCAGCTTAGACAGGGGCAGGGGGGAGCAGTACTTC. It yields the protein CASSLDRGRGEQYF.

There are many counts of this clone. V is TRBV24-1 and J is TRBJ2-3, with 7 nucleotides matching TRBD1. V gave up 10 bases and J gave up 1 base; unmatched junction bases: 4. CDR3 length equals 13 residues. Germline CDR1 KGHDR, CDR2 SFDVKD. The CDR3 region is CATGQPGTDTQYF. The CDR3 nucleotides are TGTGCCACGGGACAGCCAGGCACAGATACGCAGTATTTT.

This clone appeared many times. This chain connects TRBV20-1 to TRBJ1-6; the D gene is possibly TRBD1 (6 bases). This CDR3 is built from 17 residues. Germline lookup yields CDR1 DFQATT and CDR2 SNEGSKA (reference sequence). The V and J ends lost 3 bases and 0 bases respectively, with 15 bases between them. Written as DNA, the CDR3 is TGCAGTGCTAGGTCACGGCAGGACAGCTCCTATAATTCACCCCTCCACTTT. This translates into CSARSRQDSSYNSPLHF.

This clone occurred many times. The CDR3 sequence: CAWGRTGGYTF. The CDR3, as DNA: TGTGCCTGGGGGAGGACAGGGGGCTACACCTTC. V and J are TRBV30 and TRBJ1-2, with TRBD1 matching 8 bases. CDR3 length equals 11 residues. Germline V gene sequence: CDR1 GTSNPN, CDR2 SVGIG (reference sequence). V gave up 5 bases and J gave up 8 bases; unmatched junction bases: 4.